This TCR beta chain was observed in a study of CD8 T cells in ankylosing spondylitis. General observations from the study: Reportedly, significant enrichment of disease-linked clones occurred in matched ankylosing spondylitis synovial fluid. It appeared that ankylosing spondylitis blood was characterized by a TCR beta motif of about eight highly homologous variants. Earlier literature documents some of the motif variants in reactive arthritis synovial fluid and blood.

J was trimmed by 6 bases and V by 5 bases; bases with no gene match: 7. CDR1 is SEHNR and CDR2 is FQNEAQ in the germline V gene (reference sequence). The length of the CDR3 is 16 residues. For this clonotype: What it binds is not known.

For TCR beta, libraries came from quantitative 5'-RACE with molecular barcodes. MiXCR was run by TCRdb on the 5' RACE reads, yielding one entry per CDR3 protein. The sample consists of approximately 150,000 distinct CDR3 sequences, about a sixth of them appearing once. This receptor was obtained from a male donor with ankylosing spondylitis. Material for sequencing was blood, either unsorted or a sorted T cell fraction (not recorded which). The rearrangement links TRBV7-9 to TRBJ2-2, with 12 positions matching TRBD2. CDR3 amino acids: CASSHTSGRSAGELFF. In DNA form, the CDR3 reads TGTGCCAGCAGCCACACTAGCGGGAGGAGCGCCGGGGAGCTGTTTTTT.